These 10 T cell receptor beta chains originate from one sample sequenced in a study of response to subunit inactivated influenza vaccine (dated by TCRdb to 2016 to 2019). The library was prepared using RT-PCR. Sequenced using an Illumina HiSeq 2500. TCRdb ran its own pipeline on the public reads, namely fastp trimming at Q25 and MiXCR clone calling, and kept in-frame beta chains. CDR3 protein sequences are deduplicated, and each keeps its most common genes and DNA. The sample table contains about 620,000 distinct CDR3 sequences; only one count was recorded for roughly 10% of them. The ten largest clones take up about 11% of the sample. This sample was shared with a second study, whose subject was T cells expressing NK-cell markers. The other study reports the following: TCR beta cDNA libraries were made by 5'RACE template switching that added a universal primer site and unique molecular identifiers.

This specimen consisted of PBMCs from blood, obtained on the day of vaccination. These receptors originate from a man aged 45-60 years who received an inactivated influenza vaccine. Donor details come from another sample of the same person, matched by shared clones.

This rearrangement joins TRBV15 to TRBJ1-1; D is possibly TRBD1 (6 bases). Germline V gives CDR1 LNHNV, CDR2 YYDKDF (reference sequence). The CDR3 extends over 16 amino acids. The V end lost 0 bases, the J end lost 4 bases, and 15 bases lay between the germline ends. CDR3 sequence reads: CATSRDSAGVTTEAFF. CDR3 nucleotides: TGTGCCACCAGCAGAGATAGCGCAGGGGTCACCACTGAAGCTTTCTTT.

The table lists this clonotype with many counts. The chain joins TRBV5-1 to TRBJ2-1; TRBD2 is a possible D gene (6 bases). This CDR3 has 13 residues. The V and J ends lost 1 base and 6 bases respectively, with 8 bases between them. Germline CDR1 is SGHRS and CDR2 is YFSETQ. CDR3: CASSLSSGNEQFF. The CDR3 nucleotides are TGCGCCAGCAGCTTGAGTAGCGGCAATGAGCAGTTCTTC.

The chain joins TRBV29-1 to TRBJ2-7, with TRBD2 matching over 10 bases. This CDR3 has 13 amino acids. CDR1 is SQVTM, CDR2 ANQGSEA, per germline. V lost 2 bases and J lost 4; bases outside the gene matches: 2. The CDR3 nucleotides read TGCAGCGTTGAACTAGCGGGGGCATACGAGCAGTACTTC. It translates to CSVELAGAYEQYF.

The chain recombines TRBV28 with TRBJ1-2, with TRBD1 identical over 9 bases. The V and J ends lost 6 bases and 6 bases, in that order; junction bases with no gene match: 8. Per germline, CDR1 MDHEN and CDR2 SYDVKM. CDR3 length: 14 amino acids. The CDR3 DNA is TGTGCCAGCAGCGAAGACAGGGGGTCACATGGCTACACCTTC. This gives the protein CASSEDRGSHGYTF.

The chain employs TRBV6-2 or TRBV6-3 and TRBJ2-7; the match to TRBD2 covers 12 bases. The CDR3 is 19 amino acids. From germline, CDR1 is MNHEY and CDR2 SVGEGT. Trimming removed 6 bases from V and 4 bases from J; junction bases left unmatched: 19. The CDR3 DNA is TGTGCCAGCAGGGCCCCGGATAGGACTAGCGGGAAGACTGGGTACGAGCAGTACTTC. The encoded protein is CASRAPDRTSGKTGYEQYF.

The sample holds a few counts of this clonotype. The V call is TRBV6-5, the J call TRBJ2-7, with D hard to call. From germline, CDR1 is MNHEY and CDR2 SVGAGI. The CDR3 contains 13 residues. The ends were cut back, 3 bases at V and 1 base at J, with 7 bases in the middle. The CDR3 loop reads CASSYFKSYEQYF. The CDR3 DNA reads TGTGCCAGCAGTTATTTTAAGTCCTACGAGCAGTACTTC.

This clonotype has only a few counts. The V gene is TRBV12-3 or TRBV12-4, the J gene TRBJ2-5, with 12 bases that match TRBD1. The CDR3 is 17 residues long. Trimming took 5 bases from V and 4 from J; bases not matched to a gene: 11. CDR3 DNA sequence: TGTGCCAGCAGTCCGAATCCGGGACAGGGGGCATTAGAGACCCAGTACTTC. Amino acid sequence: CASSPNPGQGALETQYF.

V and J are TRBV7-9 and TRBJ2-3; no clear D. Trimming took 4 bases from V and 5 from J, leaving 19 bases between them. The germline CDR1 and CDR2 sequences are SEHNR and FQNEAQ (reference sequence). The CDR3 consists of 16 residues. CDR3 in DNA: TGTGCCAGCAGCTCGGCCACTTTAGGGCCGGTAGATACGCAGTATTTT. Protein sequence: CASSSATLGPVDTQYF.

In this sample, this clonotype turned up a few times. The rearrangement uses TRBV7-2 and TRBJ1-4, with D unresolved. The ends were cut back, 5 bases at V and 1 base at J, with 14 bases in the middle. This CDR3 has 16 amino acids. CDR1 and CDR2 from the germline V gene are SGHTA and FQGNSA. CDR3 coding DNA: TGTGCCAGCAGCCGCAACCCCCGGGGAACTAATGAAAAACTGTTTTTT. As protein: CASSRNPRGTNEKLFF.

The table lists this clonotype with many counts. The gene calls are TRBV20-1 and TRBJ2-1; the D gene is possibly TRBD1 (6 bases). CDR1 is DFQATT and CDR2 is SNEGSKA in the germline V gene (reference sequence). Deletions cut 5 bases from V and 6 bases from J, with 14 bases between. The CDR3 is 13 amino acids. The CDR3 nucleotides read TGCAGTGCTCGAACACAGGGTCTCAATGAGCAGTTCTTC. Translated: CSARTQGLNEQFF.